This TCR beta chain was sequenced during a study of blood T cell repertoires in COVID-19. Background on the study: There were acute and convalescent COVID-19 samples, and they came from the United States, Italy and Spain. Sources were T cells, B-cell-depleted T cells, or PBMCs; the material itself was cDNA or gDNA.

The length of the CDR3 is 16 residues. Germline values: CDR1 MDHEN, CDR2 SYDVKM. With V trimmed by 7 bases and J by 0 bases, 10 bases remained unmatched. In the original workflow: Quantification of nucleated cells was approximated via reference gene primer amplification. TCRdb's table, derived via immunoSEQ multiplex PCR, lists solely in-frame clones and lacks some. V and J calls and clone size follow that table, whereas D and trimming were derived from the DNA. The sample has roughly 100,000 clones, 80% to 85% seen once; the top ten hold 2%. This clone occurred a few times. V gene TRBV28 combines with J gene TRBJ1-2; 8 bases map to TRBD1. The source of this sequence is a man aged 70-80 years with active or convalescent COVID-19. The sample comprised peripheral blood. DNA of the CDR3: TGTGCCAGCATCAAAACCGGGACAGGTGCTAACTATGGCTACACCTTC. As protein: CASIKTGTGANYGYTF.